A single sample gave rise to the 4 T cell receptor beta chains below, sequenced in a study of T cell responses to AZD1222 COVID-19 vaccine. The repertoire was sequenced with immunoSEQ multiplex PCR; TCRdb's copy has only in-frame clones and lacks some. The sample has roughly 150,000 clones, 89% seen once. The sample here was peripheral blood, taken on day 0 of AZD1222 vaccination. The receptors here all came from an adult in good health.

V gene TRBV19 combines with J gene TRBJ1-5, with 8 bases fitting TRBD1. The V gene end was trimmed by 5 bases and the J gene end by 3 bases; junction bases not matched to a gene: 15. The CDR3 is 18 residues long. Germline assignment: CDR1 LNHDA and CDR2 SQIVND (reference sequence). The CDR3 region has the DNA TGTGCCAGTAGTCACCTAGACAGGGGCTTTTGGATCAATCAGCCCCAGCATTTT. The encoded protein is CASSHLDRGFWINQPQHF.

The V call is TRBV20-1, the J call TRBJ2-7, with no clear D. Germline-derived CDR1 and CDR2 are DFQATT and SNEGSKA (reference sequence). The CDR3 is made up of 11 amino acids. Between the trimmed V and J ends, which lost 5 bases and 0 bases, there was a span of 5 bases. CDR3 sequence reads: CSASSSYEQYF. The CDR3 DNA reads TGCAGTGCTTCCAGCTCCTACGAGCAGTACTTC.

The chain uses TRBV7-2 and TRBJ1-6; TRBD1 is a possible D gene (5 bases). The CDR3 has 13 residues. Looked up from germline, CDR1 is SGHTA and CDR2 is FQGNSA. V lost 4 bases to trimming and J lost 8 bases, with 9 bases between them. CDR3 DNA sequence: TGTGCCAGCAGCTCGCAGGGATATTCACCCCTCCACTTT. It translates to CASSSQGYSPLHF.

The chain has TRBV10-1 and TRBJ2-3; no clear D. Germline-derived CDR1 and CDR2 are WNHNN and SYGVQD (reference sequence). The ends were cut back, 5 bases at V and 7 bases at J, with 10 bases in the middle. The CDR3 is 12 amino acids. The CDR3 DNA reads TGCGCCAGCAGTCCTAACAGAAATACGCAGTATTTT. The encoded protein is CASSPNRNTQYF.